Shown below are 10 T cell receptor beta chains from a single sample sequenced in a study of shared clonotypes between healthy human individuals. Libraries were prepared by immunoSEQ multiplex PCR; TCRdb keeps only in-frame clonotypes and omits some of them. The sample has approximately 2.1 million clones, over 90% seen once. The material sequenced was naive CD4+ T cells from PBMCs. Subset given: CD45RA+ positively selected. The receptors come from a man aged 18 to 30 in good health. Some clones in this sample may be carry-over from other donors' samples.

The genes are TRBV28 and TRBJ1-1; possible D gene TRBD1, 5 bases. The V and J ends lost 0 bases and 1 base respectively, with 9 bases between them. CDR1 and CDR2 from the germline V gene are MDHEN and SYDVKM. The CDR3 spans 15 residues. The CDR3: CASSLWGTGNTEAFF. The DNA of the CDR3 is TGTGCCAGCAGTTTATGGGGTACAGGGAACACTGAAGCTTTCTTT.

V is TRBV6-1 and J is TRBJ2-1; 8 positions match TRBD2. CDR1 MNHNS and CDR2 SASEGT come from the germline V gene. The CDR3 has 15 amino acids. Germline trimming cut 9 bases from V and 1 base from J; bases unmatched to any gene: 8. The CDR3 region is CASGRAGGSYNEQFF. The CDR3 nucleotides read TGTGCCAGTGGACGGGCGGGAGGATCCTACAATGAGCAGTTCTTC.

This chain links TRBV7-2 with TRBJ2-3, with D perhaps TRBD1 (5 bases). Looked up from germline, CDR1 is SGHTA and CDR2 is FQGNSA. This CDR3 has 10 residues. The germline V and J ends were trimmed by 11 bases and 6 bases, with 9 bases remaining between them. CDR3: CASKGDTQYF. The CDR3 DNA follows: TGTGCCTCAAAGGGGGATACGCAGTATTTT.

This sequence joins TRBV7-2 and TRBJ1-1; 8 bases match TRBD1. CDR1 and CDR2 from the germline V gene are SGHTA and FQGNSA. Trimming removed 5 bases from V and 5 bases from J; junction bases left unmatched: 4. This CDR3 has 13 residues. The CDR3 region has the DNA TGTGCCAGCAGCCCTCAGGGGGCAACTGAAGCTTTCTTT. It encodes CASSPQGATEAFF. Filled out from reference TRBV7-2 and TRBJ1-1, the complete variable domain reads GAGVSQSPSNKVTEKGKDVELRCDPISGHTALYWYRQSLGQGLEFLIYFQGNSAPDKSGLPSDRFSAERTGGSVSTLTIQRTQQEDSAVYLCASSPQGATEAFFGQGTRLTVV.

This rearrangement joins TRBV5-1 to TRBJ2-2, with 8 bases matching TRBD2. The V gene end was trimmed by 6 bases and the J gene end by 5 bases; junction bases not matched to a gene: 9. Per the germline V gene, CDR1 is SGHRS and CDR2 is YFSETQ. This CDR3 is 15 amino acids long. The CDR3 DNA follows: TGCGCCAGCACCCAATTAGCGGGACAAACCGGGGAGCTGTTTTTT. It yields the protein CASTQLAGQTGELFF.

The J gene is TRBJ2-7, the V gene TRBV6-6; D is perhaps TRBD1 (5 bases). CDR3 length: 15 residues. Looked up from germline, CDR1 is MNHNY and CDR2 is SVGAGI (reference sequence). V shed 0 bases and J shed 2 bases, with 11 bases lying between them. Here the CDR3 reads CASSYSSARAYEQYF. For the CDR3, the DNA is TGTGCCAGCAGTTACTCGAGTGCCAGGGCCTACGAGCAGTACTTC.

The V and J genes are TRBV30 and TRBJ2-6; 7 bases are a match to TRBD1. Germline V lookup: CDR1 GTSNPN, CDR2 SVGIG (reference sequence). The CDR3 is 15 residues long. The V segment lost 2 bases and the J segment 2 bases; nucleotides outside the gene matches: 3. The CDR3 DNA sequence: TGTGCCTGGAGTCGAGACAGGGCTGGGGCCAACGTCCTGACTTTC. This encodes CAWSRDRAGANVLTF.

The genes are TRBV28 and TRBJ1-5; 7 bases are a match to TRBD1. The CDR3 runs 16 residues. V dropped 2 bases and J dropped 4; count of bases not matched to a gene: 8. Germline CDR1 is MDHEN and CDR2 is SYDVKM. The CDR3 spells CASSLRQGAFNQPQHF. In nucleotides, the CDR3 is TGTGCCAGCAGTTTACGACAGGGAGCGTTTAATCAGCCCCAGCATTTT.

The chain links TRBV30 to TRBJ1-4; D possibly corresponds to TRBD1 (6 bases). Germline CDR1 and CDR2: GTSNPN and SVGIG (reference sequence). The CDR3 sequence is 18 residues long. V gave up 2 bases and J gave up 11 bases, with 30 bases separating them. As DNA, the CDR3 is TGTGCCTGGAGTACACAGAACTCCGGGAGCCTGGAGGGGGAGAAACTGTTTTTT. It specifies CAWSTQNSGSLEGEKLFF.

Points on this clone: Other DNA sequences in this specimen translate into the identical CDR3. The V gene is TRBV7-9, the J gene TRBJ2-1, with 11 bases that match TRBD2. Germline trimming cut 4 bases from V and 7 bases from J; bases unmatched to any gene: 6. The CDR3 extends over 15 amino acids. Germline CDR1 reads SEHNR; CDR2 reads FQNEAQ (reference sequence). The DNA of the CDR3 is TGTGCCAGCAGCTCATTAGCGGGAGGGCCGAATGAGCAGTTCTTC. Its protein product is CASSSLAGGPNEQFF.